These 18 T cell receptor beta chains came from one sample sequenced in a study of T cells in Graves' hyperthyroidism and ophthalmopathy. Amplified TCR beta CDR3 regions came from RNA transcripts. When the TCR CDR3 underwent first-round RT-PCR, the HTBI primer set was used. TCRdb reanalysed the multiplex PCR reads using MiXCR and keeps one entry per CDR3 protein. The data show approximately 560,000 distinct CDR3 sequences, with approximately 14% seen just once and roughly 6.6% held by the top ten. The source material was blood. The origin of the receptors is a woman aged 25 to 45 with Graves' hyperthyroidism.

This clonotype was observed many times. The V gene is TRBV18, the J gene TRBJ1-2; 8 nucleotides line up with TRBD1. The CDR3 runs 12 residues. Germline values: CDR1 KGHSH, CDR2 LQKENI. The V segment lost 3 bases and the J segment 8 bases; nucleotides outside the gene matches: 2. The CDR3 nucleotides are TGTGCCAGCTCACCTGACAGGGGAGGCTACACCTTC. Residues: CASSPDRGGYTF.

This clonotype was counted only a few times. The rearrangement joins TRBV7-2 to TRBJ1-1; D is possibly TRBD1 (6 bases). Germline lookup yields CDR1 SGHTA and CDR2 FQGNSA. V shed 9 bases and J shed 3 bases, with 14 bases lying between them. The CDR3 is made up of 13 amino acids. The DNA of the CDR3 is TGTGCCAGTGCGGGGGCAAGACACACTGAAGCTTTCTTT. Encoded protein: CASAGARHTEAFF.

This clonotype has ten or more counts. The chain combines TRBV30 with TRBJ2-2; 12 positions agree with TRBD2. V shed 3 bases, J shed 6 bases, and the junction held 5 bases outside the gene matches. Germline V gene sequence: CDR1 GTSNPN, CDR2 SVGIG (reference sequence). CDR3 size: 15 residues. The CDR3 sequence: CAWRTSGSISGELFF. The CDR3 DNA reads TGTGCCTGGAGGACTAGCGGGAGTATCTCCGGGGAGCTGTTTTTT.

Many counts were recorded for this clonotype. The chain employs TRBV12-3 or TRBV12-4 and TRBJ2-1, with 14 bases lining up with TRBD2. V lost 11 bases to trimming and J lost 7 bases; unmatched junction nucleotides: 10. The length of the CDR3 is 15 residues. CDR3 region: CAVHLGLAGGNEQFF. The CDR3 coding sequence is TGTGCCGTGCACCTAGGACTAGCGGGAGGTAATGAGCAGTTCTTC.

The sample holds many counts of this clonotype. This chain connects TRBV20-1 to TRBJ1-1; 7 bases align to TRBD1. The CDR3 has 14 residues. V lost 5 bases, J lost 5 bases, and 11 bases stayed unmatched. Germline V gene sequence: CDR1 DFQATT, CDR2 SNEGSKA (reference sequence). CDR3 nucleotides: TGCAGTGCTCCCCGGGGAGGGGGCATGACTGAAGCTTTCTTT. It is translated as CSAPRGGGMTEAFF.

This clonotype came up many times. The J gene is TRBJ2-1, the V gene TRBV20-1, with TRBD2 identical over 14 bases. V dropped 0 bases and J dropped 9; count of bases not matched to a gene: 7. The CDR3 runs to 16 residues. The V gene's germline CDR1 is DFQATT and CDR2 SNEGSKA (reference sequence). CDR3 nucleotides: TGCAGTGCTAGAGAATGGACTAGCGGGAGGATAGGTGAGCAGTTCTTC. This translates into CSAREWTSGRIGEQFF.

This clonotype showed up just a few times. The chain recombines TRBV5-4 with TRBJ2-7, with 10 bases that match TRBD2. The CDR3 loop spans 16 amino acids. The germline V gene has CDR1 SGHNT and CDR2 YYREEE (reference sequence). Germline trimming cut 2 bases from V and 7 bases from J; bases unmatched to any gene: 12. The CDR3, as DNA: TGTGCCAGCAGCTTTGGAACTAGCGGGAATTTTGAAGAGCAGTACTTC. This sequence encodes CASSFGTSGNFEEQYF.

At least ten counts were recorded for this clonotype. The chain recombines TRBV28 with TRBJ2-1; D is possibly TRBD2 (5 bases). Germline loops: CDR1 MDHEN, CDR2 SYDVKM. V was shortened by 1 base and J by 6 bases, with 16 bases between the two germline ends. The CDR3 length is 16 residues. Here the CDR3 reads CASSLFASPPPNEQFF. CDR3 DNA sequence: TGTGCCAGCAGTTTATTCGCTAGCCCCCCCCCCAATGAGCAGTTCTTC.

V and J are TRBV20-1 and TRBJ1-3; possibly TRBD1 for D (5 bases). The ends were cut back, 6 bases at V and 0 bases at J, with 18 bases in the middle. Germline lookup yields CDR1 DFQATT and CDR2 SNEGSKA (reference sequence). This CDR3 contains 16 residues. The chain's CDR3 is CSAAGTEVGSGNTIYF. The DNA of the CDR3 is TGCAGTGCCGCCGGGACTGAAGTTGGCTCTGGAAACACCATATATTTT.

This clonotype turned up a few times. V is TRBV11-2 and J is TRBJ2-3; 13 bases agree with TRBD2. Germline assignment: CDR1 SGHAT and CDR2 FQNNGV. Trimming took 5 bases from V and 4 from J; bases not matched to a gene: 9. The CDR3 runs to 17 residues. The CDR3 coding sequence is TGTGCCAGCAGCGCCGGCCATGGGACTAGCGGGGCAGATACGCAGTATTTT. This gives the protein CASSAGHGTSGADTQYF.

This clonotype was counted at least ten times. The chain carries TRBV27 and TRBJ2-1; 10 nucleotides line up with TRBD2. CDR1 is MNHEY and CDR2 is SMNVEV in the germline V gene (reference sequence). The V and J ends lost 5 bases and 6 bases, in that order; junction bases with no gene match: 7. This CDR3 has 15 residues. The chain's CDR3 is CASSQGTSAGNEQFF. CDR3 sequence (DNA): TGTGCCAGCAGTCAAGGGACTAGCGCAGGCAATGAGCAGTTCTTC.

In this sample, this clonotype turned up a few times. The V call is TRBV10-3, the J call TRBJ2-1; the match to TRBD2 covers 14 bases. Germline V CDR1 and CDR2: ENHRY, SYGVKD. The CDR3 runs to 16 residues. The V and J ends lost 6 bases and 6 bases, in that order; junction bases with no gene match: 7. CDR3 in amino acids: CAISGTSGRGVNEQFF. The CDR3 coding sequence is TGTGCCATCAGCGGGACTAGCGGGAGAGGGGTCAATGAGCAGTTCTTC.

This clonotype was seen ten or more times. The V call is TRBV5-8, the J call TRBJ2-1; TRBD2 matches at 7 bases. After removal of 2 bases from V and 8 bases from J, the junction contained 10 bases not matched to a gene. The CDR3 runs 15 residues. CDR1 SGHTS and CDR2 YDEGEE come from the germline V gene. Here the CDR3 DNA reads TGTGCCAGCAGCTTCCCGGCGGGAGCAAAGGATGAGCAGTTCTTC. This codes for CASSFPAGAKDEQFF.

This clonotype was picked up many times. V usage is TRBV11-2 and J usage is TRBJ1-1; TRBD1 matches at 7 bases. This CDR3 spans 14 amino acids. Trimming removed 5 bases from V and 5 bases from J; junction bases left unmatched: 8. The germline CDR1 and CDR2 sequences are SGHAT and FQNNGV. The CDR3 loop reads CASSRTGQPTEAFF. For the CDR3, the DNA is TGTGCCAGCAGCCGAACGGGACAGCCGACTGAAGCTTTCTTT.

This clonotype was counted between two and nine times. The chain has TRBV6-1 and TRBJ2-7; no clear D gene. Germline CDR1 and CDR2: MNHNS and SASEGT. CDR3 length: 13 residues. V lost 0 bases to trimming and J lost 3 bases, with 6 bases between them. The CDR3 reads CASSEASLYEQYF. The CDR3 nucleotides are TGTGCCAGCAGTGAAGCAAGCCTCTACGAGCAGTACTTC.

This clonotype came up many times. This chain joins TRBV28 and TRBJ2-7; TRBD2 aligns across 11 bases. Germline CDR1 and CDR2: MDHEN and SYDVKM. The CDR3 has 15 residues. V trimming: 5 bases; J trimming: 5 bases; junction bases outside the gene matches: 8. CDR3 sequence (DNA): TGTGCCAGCAGTAAACTAGCGGGAGTTCTACACGAGCAGTACTTC. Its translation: CASSKLAGVLHEQYF.

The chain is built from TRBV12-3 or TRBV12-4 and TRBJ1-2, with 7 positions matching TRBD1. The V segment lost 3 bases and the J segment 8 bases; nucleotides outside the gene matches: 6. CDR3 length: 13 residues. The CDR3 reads CASSFSIGGGYTF. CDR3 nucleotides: TGTGCCAGCAGTTTTTCGATAGGGGGCGGCTACACCTTC.

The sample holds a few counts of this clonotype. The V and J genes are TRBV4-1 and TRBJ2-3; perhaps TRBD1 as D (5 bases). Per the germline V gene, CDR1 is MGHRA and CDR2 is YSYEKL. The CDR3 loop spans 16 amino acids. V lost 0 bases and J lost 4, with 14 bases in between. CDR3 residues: CASSQDNRGLSDTQYF. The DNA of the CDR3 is TGCGCCAGCAGCCAAGATAATAGGGGCCTCTCAGATACGCAGTATTTT.